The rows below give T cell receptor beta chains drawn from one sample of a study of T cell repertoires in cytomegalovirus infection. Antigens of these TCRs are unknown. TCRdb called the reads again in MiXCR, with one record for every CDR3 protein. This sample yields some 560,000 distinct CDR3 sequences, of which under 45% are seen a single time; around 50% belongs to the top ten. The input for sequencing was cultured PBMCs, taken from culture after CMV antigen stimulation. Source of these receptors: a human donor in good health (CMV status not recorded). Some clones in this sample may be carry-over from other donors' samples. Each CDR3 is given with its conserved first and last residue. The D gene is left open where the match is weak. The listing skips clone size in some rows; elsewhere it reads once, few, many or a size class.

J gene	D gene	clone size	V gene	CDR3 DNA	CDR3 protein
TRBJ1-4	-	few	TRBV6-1	TGTGCCAGCAGTGAAGCGGGGGGTTATGAAAAACTGTTTTTT	CASSEAGGYEKLFF
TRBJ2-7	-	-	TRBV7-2	TGTGCCAGCAGCTCTACCGAGCGGGCCCTAGGTTGGTACCACGAGCAGTACTTC	CASSSTERALGWYHEQYF
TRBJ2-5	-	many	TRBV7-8	TGTGCCAGCAGCCCCCTCCAAGAGACCCAGTACTTC	CASSPLQETQYF
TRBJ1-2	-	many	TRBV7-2	TGTGCCAGCAGCTTAGGGACAGTCTATGGCTACACCTTC	CASSLGTVYGYTF
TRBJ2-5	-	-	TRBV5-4	TGTGCCAGCAGCTCTCGACAGCATCCTCTTTGGGCAATGGAGACCCAGTACTTC	CASSSRQHPLWAMETQYF
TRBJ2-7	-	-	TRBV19	TGTGCCAGTAGCGGATCGGGGGATCGGGAGCAGTACTTC	CASSGSGDREQYF
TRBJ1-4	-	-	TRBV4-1	TGCGCCAGCAGCCAAGGGACAGCGGGAGGGAGCGGTGAAAAACTGTTTTTT	CASSQGTAGGSGEKLFF
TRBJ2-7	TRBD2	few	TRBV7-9	TGTGCCAGCAGCTCGCCCGGGGCTAGCGGGCTTTCATACGAGCAGTACTTC	CASSSPGASGLSYEQYF
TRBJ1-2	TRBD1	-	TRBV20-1	TGCAGTGCTAGAAGTCTTTCGGGACAGGTCGGTGGCTACACCTTC	CSARSLSGQVGGYTF
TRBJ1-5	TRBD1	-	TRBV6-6	TGTGCCAGCAGGCACAAGGACAGGGGGCTCAGTCAGCCCCAGCATTTT	CASRHKDRGLSQPQHF
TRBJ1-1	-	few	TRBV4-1	TGCGCCAGCAGCCAGATGACAGGCCTCGGGGAAGCTTTCTTT	CASSQMTGLGEAFF
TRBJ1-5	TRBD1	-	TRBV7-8	TGTGCCAGCAGCTCGACGACAGGGCTGGGGAATCAGCCCCAGCATTTT	CASSSTTGLGNQPQHF
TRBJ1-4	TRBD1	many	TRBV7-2	TGTGCCAGCAGCTCGCGACAGGGGGGTGAAAAACTGTTTTTT	CASSSRQGGEKLFF
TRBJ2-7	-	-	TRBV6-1	TGTGCCAGCACCCCACCTGGGGACTCCCACTACGAGCAGTACTTC	CASTPPGDSHYEQYF
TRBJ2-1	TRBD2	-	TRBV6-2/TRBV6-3	TGTGCCTTGGGACTAGCGAACAATGAGCAGTTCTTC	CALGLANNEQFF
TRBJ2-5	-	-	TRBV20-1	TGCAGTGCTATCAACCGGGCCAGCCAAGAGACCCAGTACTTC	CSAINRASQETQYF
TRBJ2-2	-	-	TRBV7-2	TGTGCCAGCAGCTTTGTGGCTTCGAACACCGGGGAGCTGTTTTTT	CASSFVASNTGELFF
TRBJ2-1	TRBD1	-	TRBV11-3	TGTGCCAGCAGCCGAGGACAGGGGTTCAATGAGCAGTTCTTC	CASSRGQGFNEQFF
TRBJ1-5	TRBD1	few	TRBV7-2	TGTGCCAGCAGCTCCTGGACAGGGGGAAATCAGCCCCAGCATTTT	CASSSWTGGNQPQHF
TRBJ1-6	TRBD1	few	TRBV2	TGTGCCAGCATTAAGACAGGGGGAGTTTCACCCCTCCACTTT	CASIKTGGVSPLHF
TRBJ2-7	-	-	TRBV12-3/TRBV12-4	TGTGCCAGCAGTCGCGTAACCTACGAGCAGTACTTC	CASSRVTYEQYF
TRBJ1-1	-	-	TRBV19	TGTGCCAGTAGTACCAAGAAGCCAGAAGCTTTCTTT	CASSTKKPEAFF
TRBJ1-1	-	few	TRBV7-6	TGTGCCAGCAGCCGAGCACTGGGGAGCACTGAAGCTTTCTTT	CASSRALGSTEAFF
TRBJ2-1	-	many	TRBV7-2	TGTGCCAGCAGCTGGAGGTGGAGCTCCTACAATGAGCAGTTCTTC	CASSWRWSSYNEQFF